This note documents a single T cell receptor beta chain sequence. The target antigen is unknown. This PCR relied on a set of 60 Vbeta primers and 13 Jbeta primers. The assay was immunoSEQ multiplex PCR, and TCRdb's table has in-frame clones only and misses some. The sample includes 160,000 or so clones, roughly 81% of them seen just once. Trimming stripped 5 bases from V and 1 base from J, with 15 bases between. This CDR3 has 15 residues. Germline-derived CDR1 and CDR2 are PRHDT and FYEKMQ (reference sequence). This specimen comes from a study of cytomegalovirus exposure and HLA in healthy donors. Background on the study: In a previous analysis, about 100 million unique TCR beta sequences were found from some 200 million T cells.

Overall study findings and caveats: Most TCR sequences were seen very rarely across donors, but some public TCRs occurred in many.

This chain connects TRBV13 to TRBJ2-7; TRBD2 is a possible D gene (6 bases). Material for sequencing was PBMCs. The TCR sequence derives from a woman younger than 30 in good health and CMV-seropositive. CDR3 in amino acids: CASSLGGLASYEQYF. The CDR3 DNA follows: TGTGCCAGCAGCCTGGGGGGTCTTGCGTCCTACGAGCAGTACTTC.